Listed below are T cell receptor beta chains from one sample, sequenced in a study of OX40 agonist ivuxolimab in advanced cancers. Using immunoSEQ multiplex PCR, the repertoire was profiled, and TCRdb retains in-frame clones only, with some absent. The sample has around 30,000 clones, approximately 90% seen once; the top ten hold roughly a tenth. Specimen: CD4+ or CD8+ T cells sorted from blood, collected in a trial of the OX40 agonist ivuxolimab. All receptors come from an adult with an advanced solid tumor such as melanoma, head and neck, liver or kidney cancer. Each CDR3 is given with its conserved first and last residue. A D gene is named only where the DNA matches it firmly. For some rows the clone size is stated as once, few or many, or as a class when expanded; others skip it.

>TRBJ2-5|TRBD2|NA|TRBV11-2
TGTGCCAGCAGCTTAGGGGGACTAGCGGGCAAAGAGACCCAGTACTTC
CASSLGGLAGKETQYF
>TRBJ2-1|NA|NA|TRBV10-3
TGTGCCATCAGCGAGTGGAATGAGCAGTTCTTC
CAISEWNEQFF
>TRBJ1-3|NA|medium-sized|TRBV4-3
TGCGCCAGCAGCCAAGGGACTGCGAGCTCTGGAAACACCATATATTTT
CASSQGTASSGNTIYF
>TRBJ1-4|TRBD1|NA|TRBV27
TGTGCCAGCAGTGTAACAACAGGGGCAAGAGACGAAAAACTGTTTTTT
CASSVTTGARDEKLFF
>TRBJ2-7|NA|NA|TRBV9
TGTGCCAGCAGCGTAGTCGGGGGGCCCGCCTACGAGCAGTACTTC
CASSVVGGPAYEQYF
>TRBJ2-1|NA|NA|TRBV29-1
TGCAGCGTTGTGGACAATGAGCAGTTCTTC
CSVVDNEQFF
>TRBJ2-1|NA|NA|TRBV7-8
TGTGCCAGCAGCTTAGCGGGGCAGGGAGGTACCTACAATGAGCAGTTCTTC
CASSLAGQGGTYNEQFF
>TRBJ1-2|NA|NA|TRBV30
TGTGCCTGGAGTATAAAGGTTACTAACTATGGCTACACCTTC
CAWSIKVTNYGYTF
>TRBJ2-5|TRBD2|NA|TRBV2
TGTGCCAGCAGCGGGACTAGCGGGGGGTACCAAGAGACCCAGTACTTC
CASSGTSGGYQETQYF
>TRBJ1-5|NA|NA|TRBV4-1
TGCGCCAGCAGCGTCAGGTACAATCAGCCCCAGCATTTT
CASSVRYNQPQHF
>TRBJ2-7|NA|NA|TRBV10-2
TGCGCCACCCAGGACTACGAGCAGTACTTC
CATQDYEQYF
>TRBJ2-7|NA|NA|TRBV28
TGTGCCAGCAGTTTAAGGGCAGGGAGGCTTGACTACGAGCAGTACTTC
CASSLRAGRLDYEQYF
>TRBJ2-1|TRBD2|NA|TRBV29-1
TGCAGCGTTGTTGCAGCGGGGAATGAGCAGTTCTTC
CSVVAAGNEQFF
>TRBJ2-6|NA|NA|TRBV19
TGTGCCTCCCAGGGGGGGACCTCTGGGGCCAACGTCCTGACTTTC
CASQGGTSGANVLTF
>TRBJ2-1|NA|NA|TRBV5-1
TGCGCCAGCAGCTTGGAGCAGAGCTCCTACAATGAGCAGTTCTTC
CASSLEQSSYNEQFF
>TRBJ2-1|TRBD2|once|TRBV7-9
TGTGCCAGCACCGCTCTTAAAGCGGGGAACTACAATGAGCAGTTCTTC
CASTALKAGNYNEQFF
>TRBJ2-6|NA|NA|TRBV7-3
TGTGCCAGCAGCTTTGAAGCAATACTGAACTCTGGGGCCAACGTCCTGACTTTC
CASSFEAILNSGANVLTF
>TRBJ2-7|NA|NA|TRBV29-1
TGCAGCGTTGTTCTGGGTAGCATCTACGAGCAGTACTTC
CSVVLGSIYEQYF
>TRBJ2-7|TRBD2|NA|TRBV14
TGTGCCAGCAGCCAAGATCGTAGCGGGGGGGCGTTGGGCGAGCAGTACTTC
CASSQDRSGGALGEQYF
>TRBJ1-4|TRBD1|NA|TRBV11-2
TGTGCCAGCAGCTTAGAGACAGGGGGGGTGGAAAAACTGTTTTTT
CASSLETGGVEKLFF
>TRBJ2-1|NA|NA|TRBV6-1
TGTGCCAGCAGCCCCGTCCGAGGACCCATAGAGCAGTTCTTC
CASSPVRGPIEQFF
>TRBJ2-7|NA|few|TRBV4-3
TGCGCCAGCAGCCAAGCGGTTAGGAGCTCCTACGAGCAGTACTTC
CASSQAVRSSYEQYF
>TRBJ1-1|TRBD1|NA|TRBV6-5
TGTGCCAGCAGTGCGGACAGGGCCACTGAAGCTTTCTTT
CASSADRATEAFF
>TRBJ1-2|NA|NA|TRBV6-5
TGTGCCAGCAGCATCGGGCAGGCGGACTATGGCTACACCTTC
CASSIGQADYGYTF
>TRBJ1-6|TRBD1|NA|TRBV9
TGTGCCAGCAGCTTTGGACAGGGGGATTCACCCCTCCACTTT
CASSFGQGDSPLHF
>TRBJ1-3|NA|NA|TRBV11-2
TGTGCCAGCAGCTTATCGGCCTCTGGAAACACCATATATTTT
CASSLSASGNTIYF
>TRBJ2-2|NA|NA|TRBV5-4
TGTGCCAGCAGCCCGTCAACCGGGGAGCTGTTTTTT
CASSPSTGELFF
>TRBJ2-1|TRBD2|once|TRBV27
TGTGCCAGCAGTTTAGGGACTAGCTATGAGCAGTTCTTC
CASSLGTSYEQFF
>TRBJ2-7|NA|NA|TRBV5-6
TGTGCCAGCAGCTTGTCTCACTACGAGCAGTACTTC
CASSLSHYEQYF
>TRBJ1-2|NA|NA|TRBV2
TGTGCCAGCAAGGGCTCTCGGGGCGTGGATGGCTACACCTTC
CASKGSRGVDGYTF
>TRBJ2-7|NA|NA|TRBV4-1
TGCGCCAGCAGCCCAACAACCTACTACGAGCAGTACTTC
CASSPTTYYEQYF
>TRBJ2-3|NA|few|TRBV28
TGTGCCAGCAGTCTCATCCAGGGTGAGGGCACAGATACGCAGTATTTT
CASSLIQGEGTDTQYF
>TRBJ2-2|NA|NA|TRBV7-9
TGTGCCAGCAGCTCCAATCCTAGGGAGAACACCGGGGAGCTGTTTTTT
CASSSNPRENTGELFF
>TRBJ2-1|NA|NA|TRBV5-6
TGTGCCAGCAGAGATTCCGGGACTGACTACAATGAGCAGTTCTTC
CASRDSGTDYNEQFF
>TRBJ2-2|TRBD2|NA|TRBV27
TGTGCCAGCCATCCCCGCGGGGGGACCATCGGGGAGCTGTTTTTT
CASHPRGGTIGELFF
>TRBJ2-7|TRBD2|NA|TRBV29-1
TGCAGCGTTGAAGATCGGGAGGGGACAACCTACGAGCAGTACTTC
CSVEDREGTTYEQYF
>TRBJ2-1|TRBD2|NA|TRBV7-2
TGTGCCAGCAGCTTAGGGCTAGCGGTCTACAATGAGCAGTTCTTC
CASSLGLAVYNEQFF
>TRBJ1-5|NA|NA|TRBV28
TGTGCCAGCAGTTTTGGCGGTTCGTCTGATCTACACTCCAACAATCAGCCCCAGCATTTT
CASSFGGSSDLHSNNQPQHF
>TRBJ2-2|NA|once|TRBV13
TGTGCCAGCACCCTAAGTCCAGGGACGAACACCGGGGAGCTGTTTTTT
CASTLSPGTNTGELFF
>TRBJ2-7|TRBD2|NA|TRBV5-6
TGTGCCAGCAGCTTGGGCACTAGCGGGGGCTACGAGCAGTACTTC
CASSLGTSGGYEQYF
>TRBJ2-1|NA|NA|TRBV6-5
TGTGCCACCAGCAGGGCGGGAGAGCAGTTCTTC
CATSRAGEQFF
>TRBJ2-7|NA|NA|TRBV7-6
TGTGCCAGCAGCTTCGGTTCCAGCTCCTACGAGCAGTACTTC
CASSFGSSSYEQYF
>TRBJ2-1|NA|NA|TRBV13
TGTGCCAGCAGGGTTCTAGCCGACAATGAGCAGTTCTTC
CASRVLADNEQFF
>TRBJ2-1|NA|NA|TRBV14
TGTGCCAGCAGCCAAGTTTCCTCCTACAATGAGCAGTTCTTC
CASSQVSSYNEQFF
>TRBJ1-1|TRBD1|NA|TRBV27
TGTGCCAGCAGATGGGACAGGGGCCACACTGAAGCTTTCTTT
CASRWDRGHTEAFF
>TRBJ1-1|TRBD1|NA|TRBV6-6
TGTGCCAGCGGAGGACAGGGGAACACTGAAGCTTTCTTT
CASGGQGNTEAFF
>TRBJ2-3|TRBD1|NA|TRBV29-1
TGCAGCGTCACCGGGACAGACACAGATACGCAGTATTTT
CSVTGTDTDTQYF
>TRBJ2-1|NA|NA|TRBV5-1
TGCGCCAGCAGCTTGGAAGGGGACAATGAGCAGTTCTTC
CASSLEGDNEQFF
>TRBJ1-4|NA|once|TRBV30
TGTGCCTGGAGTGCCCTTGAGTCCCTGACAGCTAATAATGAAAAACTGTTTTTT
CAWSALESLTANNEKLFF
>TRBJ2-1|NA|NA|TRBV5-1
TGCGCCAGCAGAGGAGACGGGTATGATGAGCAGTTCTTC
CASRGDGYDEQFF
>TRBJ2-7|NA|few|TRBV11-2
TGTGCCAGCAGCTCTTCCCCCTTTGAGCAGTACTTC
CASSSSPFEQYF
>TRBJ2-1|NA|NA|TRBV6-4
TGTGCCAGCAGTGAAGTCGGTCTAGCTCCGGGCAATGAGCAGTTCTTC
CASSEVGLAPGNEQFF
>TRBJ2-7|NA|once|TRBV7-9
TGTGCCAGCCGGAAGGTGTCCGAGCAGTACTTC
CASRKVSEQYF
>TRBJ1-1|NA|NA|TRBV10-3
TGTGCCATCAGTGAAGTCCATGGGGGGATGGCTGAAGCTTTCTTT
CAISEVHGGMAEAFF
>TRBJ2-4|TRBD1|NA|TRBV7-8
TGTGCCAGCAGCTTCCAGGGGGCGCTTTCCATTCAGTACTTC
CASSFQGALSIQYF
>TRBJ2-3|NA|NA|TRBV30
TGTGCCTGGAGTGTCGGCGCTAGAAGGGACACAGATACGCAGTATTTT
CAWSVGARRDTDTQYF
>TRBJ2-6|NA|few|TRBV4-3
TGCGCCAGCAGCCAAGTCGGGCCCGCCTCTGGGGCCAACGTCCTGACTTTC
CASSQVGPASGANVLTF
>TRBJ2-7|NA|NA|TRBV14
TGTGCCAGCAGCCAAGTAAACAGGTTCCCCGAGCAGTACTTC
CASSQVNRFPEQYF
>TRBJ2-1|NA|NA|TRBV28
TGTGCCAGCAGTTTTTTCCGGGTCCTGGTGGATGAGCAGTTCTTC
CASSFFRVLVDEQFF